The 15 T cell receptor beta chains in this list originate from one sample, sequenced in a study of CD8 T cells in ankylosing spondylitis. What these receptors recognize is not known. Study results and limitations: What seemed typical of ankylosing spondylitis blood was a TCR beta motif built from eight highly homologous variants.

TCRdb used MiXCR to reprocess the 5' RACE reads, holding one entry per CDR3 protein. Of about 750,000 distinct CDR3 sequences listed, over 15% were seen once; the top ten hold 15% to 20%. Sequencing was carried out using blood, either unsorted or a sorted T cell fraction (not recorded which). Every receptor here comes from a male donor with ankylosing spondylitis.

This clonotype was counted a few times. The chain uses TRBV18 and TRBJ2-7, with 7 bases matching TRBD2. CDR1 is KGHSH, CDR2 LQKENI, per germline. V shed 2 bases and J 5 bases; nucleotides not matched to a gene: 12. There are 16 residues in the CDR3. This CDR3 is CASSPLKGGSGNEQYF. The DNA for the CDR3 is TGTGCCAGCTCACCATTGAAGGGCGGGAGTGGCAACGAGCAGTACTTC.

This clonotype was seen a few times. The chain links TRBV7-3 to TRBJ2-1; 9 positions match TRBD2. J gave up 10 bases and V 5 bases, and 6 bases lay outside the gene matches. CDR1 SGHTA and CDR2 FQGTGA come from the germline V gene. CDR3 length: 13 residues. The CDR3 nucleotides are TGTGCCAGCAGCGTCCTCACTAGCGGGGAGCAGTTCTTC. Its translation is CASSVLTSGEQFF.

In its sample, this clonotype was seen a few times. The chain carries TRBV4-1 and TRBJ2-5; 9 bases align to TRBD2. Looked up from germline, CDR1 is MGHRA and CDR2 is YSYEKL. The CDR3 runs 18 residues. V trimming: 2 bases; J trimming: 4 bases; junction bases outside the gene matches: 14. The CDR3 nucleotides read TGCGCCAGCAGCCAATTGGGCGGGAGGGCCTTGAGAGCAGAGACCCAGTACTTC. It specifies CASSQLGGRALRAETQYF.

The chain is built from TRBV10-1 and TRBJ2-5, with D tentatively TRBD1 (5 bases). V was pared by 5 bases and J by 0 bases, with 13 bases between. The CDR3 runs 15 residues. The germline CDR1 and CDR2 sequences are WNHNN and SYGVQD (reference sequence). In DNA form, the CDR3 reads TGCGCCAGCAGTCCAGGGAAGGGCGACCAAGAGACCCAGTACTTC. This translates into CASSPGKGDQETQYF.

The J gene is TRBJ2-2, the V gene TRBV7-6, with TRBD2 identical over 9 bases. The CDR3 consists of 16 residues. After removal of 3 bases from V and 2 bases from J, the junction contained 4 bases not matched to a gene. The germline gives CDR1 SGHVS, CDR2 FNYEAQ. CDR3: CASSFMTSGNTGELFF. The CDR3 DNA follows: TGTGCCAGCAGCTTCATGACTAGCGGCAACACCGGGGAGCTGTTTTTT.

The chain is built from TRBV20-1 and TRBJ2-3; 8 nucleotides match TRBD2. Trimming removed 2 bases from V and 2 bases from J; junction bases left unmatched: 6. Germline V gene data show CDR1 as DFQATT and CDR2 as SNEGSKA (reference sequence). CDR3 length: 15 amino acids. CDR3 region: CSARTAGDFTDTQYF. CDR3 DNA: TGCAGTGCTAGAACAGCGGGGGACTTCACAGATACGCAGTATTTT.

This clonotype showed up just a few times. The chain has TRBV12-3 or TRBV12-4 and TRBJ2-1; 10 bases agree with TRBD2. There are 14 residues in the CDR3. V shed 3 bases, J shed 8 bases, and the junction held 4 bases outside the gene matches. CDR3 in DNA: TGTGCCAGCAGTTTTCGGAGCGGGGGGGATGAGCAGTTCTTC. Translated: CASSFRSGGDEQFF.

This clonotype was seen only a few times. This rearrangement joins TRBV6-1 to TRBJ2-7, with D tentatively TRBD2 (6 bases). The CDR3 loop spans 16 amino acids. CDR1 is MNHNS and CDR2 is SASEGT in the germline V gene. V was pared by 1 base and J by 0 bases, with 13 bases between. The CDR3 is CASSEVSGEVSYEQYF. The CDR3 DNA is TGTGCCAGCAGTGAAGTTTCGGGGGAGGTCTCCTACGAGCAGTACTTC.

The genes are TRBV28 and TRBJ1-3, with 7 positions matching TRBD1. The germline gives CDR1 MDHEN, CDR2 SYDVKM. The trim removed 5 bases at V and 11 bases at J, leaving 15 bases unmatched. The CDR3 totals 15 residues. CDR3 loop: CASSQPVPGQRAIYF. CDR3 in DNA: TGTGCCAGCAGTCAACCTGTCCCGGGACAGAGGGCCATATATTTT.

In its sample, this clonotype was seen a few times. This rearrangement joins TRBV6-1 to TRBJ2-2; 9 bases agree with TRBD2. This CDR3 region has 15 residues. Germline V gives CDR1 MNHNS, CDR2 SASEGT. The J segment lost 4 bases and the V segment lost 6 bases, leaving 6 bases of the junction unmatched. CDR3 region: CASRSGLAATGELFF. The CDR3 bases are TGTGCCAGCAGGTCGGGACTAGCAGCCACCGGGGAGCTGTTTTTT.

This clonotype was picked up a small number of times. The chain employs TRBV4-1 and TRBJ2-2; D is unresolved. V was clipped by 6 bases and J by 0 bases, with 8 bases between them. Germline assignment: CDR1 MGHRA and CDR2 YSYEKL. The CDR3 totals 14 residues. CDR3 amino acids: CASRTPSNTGELFF. CDR3 DNA: TGCGCCAGCAGAACGCCGTCGAACACCGGGGAGCTGTTTTTT.

This clonotype showed up many times. This chain links TRBV4-3 with TRBJ2-5; the match to TRBD1 covers 8 bases. The CDR3 consists of 15 residues. Germline V gives CDR1 LGHNA, CDR2 YSLEER. V gave up 4 bases and J gave up 4 bases; unmatched junction bases: 8. The CDR3 nucleotides are TGCGCCAGCAGCCGAACAGCGGACAGGGCAGAGACCCAGTACTTC. The encoded protein is CASSRTADRAETQYF.

This clonotype was counted a few times. The V and J genes are TRBV6-1 and TRBJ1-1, with TRBD1 identical over 9 bases. The CDR3 runs 15 residues. Germline values: CDR1 MNHNS, CDR2 SASEGT. Losses at the gene ends were 8 bases for V and 2 bases for J; bases not matched to a gene: 9. CDR3 sequence: CASQTGGRINTEAFF. CDR3 coding DNA: TGTGCCAGCCAAACAGGGGGCCGGATAAACACTGAAGCTTTCTTT.

This chain connects TRBV5-1 to TRBJ2-5; a weak D match, TRBD2 (6 bases). The CDR3 runs 14 residues. Germline V gene sequence: CDR1 SGHRS, CDR2 YFSETQ. V dropped 6 bases and J dropped 1 base, with 13 bases sitting between them. The CDR3 region has the DNA TGCGCCAGCACCATACCGGGGGTCCAAGAGACCCAGTACTTC. Protein: CASTIPGVQETQYF.

This clonotype was detected only a few times. The chain is built from TRBV27 and TRBJ2-7; 8 bases map to TRBD2. Germline CDR1 and CDR2: MNHEY and SMNVEV (reference sequence). V trimming: 6 bases; J trimming: 5 bases; junction bases outside the gene matches: 9. This CDR3 comprises 14 residues. The DNA of the CDR3 is TGTGCCAGCAGATTAAAGCGGGAGAGCCACGAGCAGTACTTC. It yields the protein CASRLKRESHEQYF.